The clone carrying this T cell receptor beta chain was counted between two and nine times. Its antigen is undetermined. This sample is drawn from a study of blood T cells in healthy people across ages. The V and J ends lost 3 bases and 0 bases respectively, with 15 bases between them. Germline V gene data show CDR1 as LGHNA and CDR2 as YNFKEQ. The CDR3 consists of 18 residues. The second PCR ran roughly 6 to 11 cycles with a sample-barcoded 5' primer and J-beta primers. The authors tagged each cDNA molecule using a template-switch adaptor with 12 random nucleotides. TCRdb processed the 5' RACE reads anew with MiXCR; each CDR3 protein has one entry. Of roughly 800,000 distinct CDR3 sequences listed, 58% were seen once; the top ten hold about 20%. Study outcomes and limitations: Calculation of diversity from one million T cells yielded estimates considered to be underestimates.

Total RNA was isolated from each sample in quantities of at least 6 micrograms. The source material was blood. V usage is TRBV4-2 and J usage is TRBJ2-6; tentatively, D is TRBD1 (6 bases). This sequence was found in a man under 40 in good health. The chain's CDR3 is CASSHGGRGSSGANVLTF. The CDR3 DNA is TGTGCCAGCAGCCATGGTGGCAGGGGCAGCTCTGGGGCCAACGTCCTGACTTTC.